This T cell receptor beta chain was captured by sequencing in a study of Ad26.COV2.S vaccination and SARS-CoV-2 variants. Study summary: Donor was in the COV1001 Ad26.COV2.S trial arm. Each vaccinee took Ad26.COV2.S intramuscularly, once or twice 56 days apart. Findings and caveats of the study: People who got the vaccine or the placebo had similar non-spike TCR breadth.

Of note for this clone: Its specificity is unknown.

The repertoire was sequenced with immunoSEQ multiplex PCR; TCRdb's copy has only in-frame clones and lacks some. The sample has over 400,000 clones, over 80% seen once; the top ten hold 1.5% to 2%. Treatment here: some 19 received Ad26.COV2.S at low or high dose, single or two shots; several received placebo; per-sample allocation not given. The investigators took samples on day 63 after the first vaccine or placebo injection. Cohort 1b enrolled adults aged 18-55 years in Boston. Germline CDR1 reads MDHEN; CDR2 reads SYDVKM. The CDR3 runs to 14 residues. With V trimmed by 6 bases and J by 1 base, 5 bases remained unmatched.

The sequenced sample was peripheral blood, obtained in a trial of Ad26.COV2.S vaccine versus placebo. The chain links TRBV28 to TRBJ1-1, with TRBD1 identical over 7 bases. This clonotype was sampled from a person between 18 and 65 years old who received the Ad26.COV2.S COVID-19 vaccine or a placebo. CDR3 bases: TGTGCCAGCAGATCAGGGGGGAGGAACACTGAAGCTTTCTTT. The encoded protein is CASRSGGRNTEAFF.